This T cell receptor (beta chain) was sequenced during a study of beta chain features in type 1 diabetes. Isolated RNA was reverse transcribed in full, so expressed TCRB transcripts were sequenced. There were 3.5 million to 4.5 million reads on average in the naive, central memory and regulatory T cell samples. Method: immunoSEQ multiplex PCR; TCRdb's copy keeps in-frame clones and lacks some. The sample carries 100,000 to 150,000 clones, around 15% recorded once. The ends were cut back, 6 bases at V and 2 bases at J, with 13 bases in the middle. The CDR3 runs 14 residues. Germline V gives CDR1 SNHLY, CDR2 FYNNEI. Turning to this clone: The antigen remains unidentified.

The study, taken as a whole, reports: TCRB CDR3s were moderately but significantly shorter in Type 1 diabetes patients in all four CD4+ subsets. Patients showed naive, central memory and Treg TCRB repertoires that appeared more similar than those of healthy donors.

The sequencing sample was made of central memory CD4+ T cells from blood. This TCR came from a young man with type 1 diabetes. The chain uses TRBV2 and TRBJ2-5; D might be TRBD1 (5 bases). The CDR3 nucleotides read TGTGCCAGCAGGCGGACATCTACGCAAGAGACCCAGTACTTC. Its translation: CASRRTSTQETQYF.